One and the same sample provided the 25 T cell receptor beta chains below, sequenced in a study of blood T cell repertoires in COVID-19. Repertoires were generated with immunoSEQ multiplex PCR, while TCRdb's copy carries only in-frame clones and drops some. The sample consists of 250,000 or so clones, more than 70% of them appearing once. Sequenced: peripheral blood. These receptors all come from a woman aged 55 to 70 with acute or convalescent COVID-19.

This rearrangement joins TRBV10-3 to TRBJ1-1; TRBD1 aligns across 10 bases. J was trimmed by 4 bases and V by 3 bases; bases with no gene match: 5. The CDR3 has 15 residues. Germline CDR1 and CDR2: ENHRY and SYGVKD. For the CDR3, the DNA is TGTGCCATCAGTGATACCGGGACAGGGGCCACTGAAGCTTTCTTT. Translation gives CAISDTGTGATEAFF.

J is TRBJ2-7 and V is TRBV6-5; 8 nucleotides line up with TRBD1. The CDR3 totals 15 residues. V shed 6 bases, J shed 1 base, and the junction held 8 bases outside the gene matches. The V gene's germline CDR1 is MNHEY and CDR2 SVGAGI. The CDR3 DNA sequence: TGTGCCAGCAGGAGCGACAGGGGACGGTCCTACGAGCAGTACTTC. This codes for CASRSDRGRSYEQYF.

The chain is built from TRBV6-1 and TRBJ2-3; tentatively, D is TRBD1 (6 bases). In germline, CDR1 is MNHNS, CDR2 SASEGT. The CDR3 totals 15 residues. Trimming removed 1 base at V and 5 bases at J, with 13 bases between. CDR3 DNA: TGTGCCAGCAGTGAAGGGTGGGGGCTTATAGATACGCAGTATTTT. This translates into CASSEGWGLIDTQYF.

CDR3 protein: CAWSTGQAGNTIYF. The CDR3 nucleotides are TGTGCCTGGAGTACGGGACAGGCCGGAAACACCATATATTTT. This chain links TRBV30 with TRBJ1-3, with TRBD1 matching over 8 bases. The V gene end was trimmed by 2 bases and the J gene end by 4 bases; junction bases not matched to a gene: 4. Looked up from germline, CDR1 is GTSNPN and CDR2 is SVGIG (reference sequence). CDR3 length: 14 amino acids.

This rearrangement joins TRBV7-9 to TRBJ2-3, with 7 nucleotides matching TRBD1. The trim removed 5 bases at V and 0 bases at J, leaving 5 bases unmatched. From germline, CDR1 is SEHNR and CDR2 FQNEAQ (reference sequence). The CDR3 loop spans 15 amino acids. The CDR3 DNA follows: TGTGCCAGCAGCATACAGGGGCCTAGCACAGATACGCAGTATTTT. Residues: CASSIQGPSTDTQYF.

The chain carries TRBV15 and TRBJ2-7; a possible D gene is TRBD2 (6 bases). Germline V lookup: CDR1 LNHNV, CDR2 YYDKDF (reference sequence). The ends were cut back, 1 base at V and 2 bases at J, with 12 bases in the middle. This CDR3 spans 15 amino acids. The CDR3 DNA reads as TGTGCCACCAGCAGAGCGCTTCCGGGGGCCTACGAGCAGTACTTC. This codes for CATSRALPGAYEQYF.

This clone was detected only once. The chain links TRBV7-2 to TRBJ1-2, with a weak D call TRBD1 (5 bases). Germline V gene sequence: CDR1 SGHTA, CDR2 FQGNSA. Trimming shortened V by 2 bases and J by 8 bases, and 15 bases separated the two germline ends. The CDR3 has 14 amino acids. CDR3 sequence reads: CASSLIPTALGYTF. The CDR3 DNA sequence: TGTGCCAGCAGCTTAATCCCGACAGCGCTCGGCTACACCTTC.

Of note for this clone: The identical CDR3 is also encoded by other nucleotide sequences in the sample. The chain uses TRBV5-4 and TRBJ1-1; 11 bases map to TRBD1. Trimming cost V 0 bases and J 1 base; bases outside gene matches: 2. CDR3 length equals 16 residues. The germline V gene encodes CDR1 SGHNT and CDR2 YYREEE (reference sequence). CDR3 DNA sequence: TGTGCCAGCAGCTTGGGGGACAGGGGGAGGAACACTGAAGCTTTCTTT. Protein product: CASSLGDRGRNTEAFF.

The chain is built from TRBV18 and TRBJ2-7; 8 bases line up with TRBD1. Germline lookup yields CDR1 KGHSH and CDR2 LQKENI. CDR3 length: 15 residues. V shed 4 bases, J shed 1 base, and the junction held 6 bases outside the gene matches. The DNA of the CDR3 is TGTGCCAGCTCACTGGATACAGGGGGATCCTACGAGCAGTACTTC. Protein: CASSLDTGGSYEQYF.

The count of this clone is one. V and J are TRBV18 and TRBJ1-1; no clear D gene. CDR1 is KGHSH, CDR2 LQKENI, per germline. The CDR3 is made up of 15 amino acids. Trimming removed 0 bases from V and 1 base from J, with 9 bases in between. The CDR3 nucleotides are TGTGCCAGCTCACCACCGGGCACCAAGAACACTGAAGCTTTCTTT. Its protein product is CASSPPGTKNTEAFF.

The CDR3 loop is CASSPRANTGELFF. The DNA for the CDR3 is TGTGCCAGCAGCCCGAGGGCGAACACCGGGGAGCTGTTTTTT. The genes are TRBV6-2 or TRBV6-3 and TRBJ2-2; TRBD2 might be the D (5 bases). This CDR3 is built from 14 residues. CDR1 is MNHEY and CDR2 is SVGEGT in the germline V gene. Trimming took 6 bases from V and 0 from J, leaving 8 bases between them.

The chain couples TRBV7-3 to TRBJ2-2, with a possible D match to TRBD2 (6 bases). The CDR3 covers 14 residues. Trimming shortened V by 4 bases and J by 6 bases, and 12 bases separated the two germline ends. CDR1 and CDR2 (germline): SGHTA, FQGTGA. CDR3 amino acids: CASSSRTTPGELFF. The DNA of the CDR3 is TGTGCCAGCAGCTCCCGGACTACTCCCGGGGAGCTGTTTTTT.

Concerning this clone: The same CDR3 is also encoded by other DNA sequences in this sample. The rearrangement links TRBV11-2 to TRBJ1-5; possible D gene TRBD1, 6 bases. CDR1 is SGHAT, CDR2 FQNNGV, per germline. This CDR3 is built from 13 residues. Trimming pared 4 bases from V and 4 bases from J, leaving 8 bases between. The DNA of the CDR3 is TGTGCCAGCAGCTCTCAGGGGAATCAGCCCCAGCATTTT. Residues: CASSSQGNQPQHF.

V usage is TRBV7-2 and J usage is TRBJ2-2, with 7 bases identical to TRBD2. Trimming cost V 4 bases and J 6 bases; bases outside gene matches: 17. CDR3 length: 18 residues. Per germline, CDR1 SGHTA and CDR2 FQGNSA. The CDR3 bases are TGTGCCAGCAGCTCCCAACCCATCAGCGGGACGGGCGCCGGGGAGCTGTTTTTT. This gives the protein CASSSQPISGTGAGELFF.

The chain employs TRBV28 and TRBJ2-2; 10 bases map to TRBD1. CDR1 and CDR2 from the germline V gene are MDHEN and SYDVKM. After removal of 6 bases from V and 0 bases from J, the junction contained 4 bases not matched to a gene. This CDR3 contains 16 residues. The DNA of the CDR3 is TGTGCCAGCAGACCGACAGGGGGCGCGAACACCGGGGAGCTGTTTTTT. Translated, it gives CASRPTGGANTGELFF.

This chain uses TRBV30 with TRBJ1-5; no clear D. The CDR3 runs to 15 residues. V gave up 2 bases and J gave up 0 bases, with 11 bases separating them. The germline V gene encodes CDR1 GTSNPN and CDR2 SVGIG (reference sequence). CDR3 residues: CAWSLSGISNQPQHF. In DNA, the CDR3 is TGTGCCTGGAGTCTCTCCGGGATTAGCAATCAGCCCCAGCATTTT.

This chain connects TRBV6-2 or TRBV6-3 to TRBJ1-1; 8 bases are shared with TRBD1. The CDR3 covers 16 residues. The trim removed 2 bases at V and 4 bases at J, leaving 9 bases unmatched. CDR1 and CDR2 (germline): MNHEY, SVGEGT. The DNA of the CDR3 is TGTGCCAGCAGTTACAGCCCGGGACAGGTGTTCACTGAAGCTTTCTTT. Protein sequence: CASSYSPGQVFTEAFF.

The rearrangement links TRBV28 to TRBJ2-7; 7 nucleotides agree with TRBD2. Germline trimming cut 8 bases from V and 3 bases from J; bases unmatched to any gene: 13. CDR3 length: 15 amino acids. CDR1 and CDR2 from the germline V gene are MDHEN and SYDVKM. The DNA for the CDR3 is TGTGCCAGCGGTCTAGAAGCGGGATCCGACTACGAGCAGTACTTC. It specifies CASGLEAGSDYEQYF.

The chain uses TRBV15 and TRBJ2-7, with TRBD1 matching over 7 bases. The CDR3 has 15 residues. J lost 5 bases, V lost 3 bases, and 10 bases had no gene match. Germline CDR1 is LNHNV and CDR2 is YYDKDF (reference sequence). CDR3 in DNA: TGTGCCACCAGCAGGGCCGGGACAGCAAGCCACGAGCAGTACTTC. This sequence encodes CATSRAGTASHEQYF.

The V gene is TRBV19, the J gene TRBJ2-3, with D perhaps TRBD1 (6 bases). The germline CDR1 and CDR2 sequences are LNHDA and SQIVND (reference sequence). The CDR3 totals 14 residues. Between the trimmed V and J ends, which lost 5 bases and 2 bases, there was a span of 11 bases. The CDR3 nucleotides are TGTGCCAGTAGTGCAGGGGTGGCCACAGATACGCAGTATTTT. This codes for CASSAGVATDTQYF.

The genes are TRBV6-5 and TRBJ1-1, with D possibly matching TRBD1 (5 bases). The CDR3 has 14 residues. The ends were cut back, 6 bases at V and 0 bases at J, with 11 bases in the middle. CDR1 is MNHEY, CDR2 SVGAGI, per germline. CDR3: CASRTVGMNTEAFF. CDR3 coding DNA: TGTGCCAGCAGGACAGTTGGAATGAACACTGAAGCTTTCTTT.

The chain links TRBV27 to TRBJ2-1; D gene unclear. Germline V gene data show CDR1 as MNHEY and CDR2 as SMNVEV (reference sequence). Trimming cost V 3 bases and J 7 bases, with 10 bases left between them. The CDR3 sequence is 13 residues long. CDR3 sequence (DNA): TGTGCCAGCAGTTTTAACAGTTATAATGAGCAGTTCTTC. Its protein product is CASSFNSYNEQFF.

This chain uses TRBV18 with TRBJ1-3; 8 bases fit TRBD1. Germline lookup yields CDR1 KGHSH and CDR2 LQKENI. Trimming at V came to 2 bases and at J to 4 bases, leaving 10 bases not matched to a gene. The CDR3 has 17 amino acids. The DNA of the CDR3 is TGTGCCAGCTCACCATCCGGACAGGGCATTCGCGGAAACACCATATATTTT. It is translated as CASSPSGQGIRGNTIYF.

To note about this clone: Different DNA sequences within this sample yield the same CDR3. This chain links TRBV27 with TRBJ1-3; D is uncertain. The CDR3 runs to 13 residues. Germline lookup yields CDR1 MNHEY and CDR2 SMNVEV (reference sequence). The V end was cut by 5 bases, the J end by 3 bases, with 8 bases between. CDR3 coding DNA: TGTGCCAGCAGTCTACGCGGTGGAAACACCATATATTTT. Translated, it gives CASSLRGGNTIYF.

This sequence joins TRBV11-2 and TRBJ2-7; perhaps TRBD2 as D (5 bases). Deletions cut 0 bases from V and 0 bases from J, with 9 bases between. Germline-derived CDR1 and CDR2 are SGHAT and FQNNGV. The CDR3 is made up of 15 amino acids. CDR3 sequence reads: CASSLDVGSSYEQYF. The DNA for the CDR3 is TGTGCCAGCAGCTTAGATGTGGGGAGCTCCTACGAGCAGTACTTC.